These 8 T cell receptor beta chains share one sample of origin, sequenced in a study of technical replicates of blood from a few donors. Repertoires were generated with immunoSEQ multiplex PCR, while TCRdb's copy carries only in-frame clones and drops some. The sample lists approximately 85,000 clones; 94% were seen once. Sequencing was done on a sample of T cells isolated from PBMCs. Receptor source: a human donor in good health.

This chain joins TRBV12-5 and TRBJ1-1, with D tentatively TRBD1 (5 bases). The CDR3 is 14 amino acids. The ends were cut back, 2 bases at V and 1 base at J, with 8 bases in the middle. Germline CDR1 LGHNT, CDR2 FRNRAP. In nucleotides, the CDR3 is TGTGCTAGTGGTTTGCCAGGGCAGAACACTGAAGCTTTCTTT. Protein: CASGLPGQNTEAFF.

The CDR3 bases are TGTGCATCTCGGTTGGGACTAGGGGGAAATGAGCAGTTCTTC. Translating gives CASRLGLGGNEQFF. The chain is built from TRBV2 and TRBJ2-1; 8 positions match TRBD2. Germline V gene lookup returns CDR1 SNHLY and CDR2 FYNNEI. The CDR3 sequence is 14 residues long.

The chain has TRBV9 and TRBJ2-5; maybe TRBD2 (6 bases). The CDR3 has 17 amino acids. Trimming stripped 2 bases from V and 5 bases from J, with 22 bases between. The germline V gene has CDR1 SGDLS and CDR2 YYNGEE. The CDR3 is CASSVGGTRGVGETQYF. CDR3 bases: TGTGCCAGCAGCGTGGGGGGAACGCGGGGAGTGGGGGAGACCCAGTACTTC.

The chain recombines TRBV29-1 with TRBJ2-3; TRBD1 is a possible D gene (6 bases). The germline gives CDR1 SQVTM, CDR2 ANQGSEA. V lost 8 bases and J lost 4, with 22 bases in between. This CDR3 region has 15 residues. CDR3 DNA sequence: TGCAGCAAAAAGGGGGACGACTCGGGTTCAGATACGCAGTATTTT. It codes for CSKKGDDSGSDTQYF.

CDR3 sequence (DNA): TGTGCCAGCAGCCAAGATCTCGGGTTGAACACCGGGGAGCTGTTTTTT. Its protein is CASSQDLGLNTGELFF. The chain has TRBV14 and TRBJ2-2; D unresolved. Germline assignment: CDR1 SGHDN and CDR2 FVKESK. The CDR3 runs to 16 residues. The germline V and J ends were trimmed by 0 bases and 1 base, with 9 bases remaining between them.

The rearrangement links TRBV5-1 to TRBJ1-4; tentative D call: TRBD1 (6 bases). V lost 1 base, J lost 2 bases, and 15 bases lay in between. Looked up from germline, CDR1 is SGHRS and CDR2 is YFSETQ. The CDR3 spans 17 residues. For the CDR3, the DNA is TGCGCCAGCAGCTTGTATACCCTGGACAGTACTAATGAAAAACTGTTTTTT. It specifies CASSLYTLDSTNEKLFF.

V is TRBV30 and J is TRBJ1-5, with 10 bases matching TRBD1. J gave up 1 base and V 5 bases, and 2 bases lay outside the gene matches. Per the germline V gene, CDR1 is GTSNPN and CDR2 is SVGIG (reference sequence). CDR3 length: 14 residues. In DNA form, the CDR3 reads TGTGCCTGGGGACAGGGGGTAAGCAATCAGCCCCAGCATTTT. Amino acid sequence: CAWGQGVSNQPQHF.

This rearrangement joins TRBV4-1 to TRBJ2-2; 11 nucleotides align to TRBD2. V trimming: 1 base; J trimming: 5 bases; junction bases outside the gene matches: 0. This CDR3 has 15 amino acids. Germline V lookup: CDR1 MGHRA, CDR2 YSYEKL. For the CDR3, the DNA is TGCGCCAGCAGCCAAGGACTAGCGGGGACCGGGGAGCTGTTTTTT. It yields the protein CASSQGLAGTGELFF.